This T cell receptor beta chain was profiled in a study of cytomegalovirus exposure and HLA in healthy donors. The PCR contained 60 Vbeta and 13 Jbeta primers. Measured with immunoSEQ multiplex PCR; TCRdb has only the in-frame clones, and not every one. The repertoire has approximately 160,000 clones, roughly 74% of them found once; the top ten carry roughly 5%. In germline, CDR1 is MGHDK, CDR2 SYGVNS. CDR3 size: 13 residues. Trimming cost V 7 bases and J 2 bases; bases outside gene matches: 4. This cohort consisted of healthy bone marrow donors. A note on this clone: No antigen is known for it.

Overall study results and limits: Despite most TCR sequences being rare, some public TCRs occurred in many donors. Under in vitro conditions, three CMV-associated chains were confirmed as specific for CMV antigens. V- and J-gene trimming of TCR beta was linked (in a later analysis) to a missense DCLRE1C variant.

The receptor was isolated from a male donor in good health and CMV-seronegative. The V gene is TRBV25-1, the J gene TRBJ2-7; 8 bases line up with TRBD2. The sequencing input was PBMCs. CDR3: CASTPGRAYEQYF. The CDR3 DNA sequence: TGTGCCAGCACCCCCGGGAGGGCCTACGAGCAGTACTTC.